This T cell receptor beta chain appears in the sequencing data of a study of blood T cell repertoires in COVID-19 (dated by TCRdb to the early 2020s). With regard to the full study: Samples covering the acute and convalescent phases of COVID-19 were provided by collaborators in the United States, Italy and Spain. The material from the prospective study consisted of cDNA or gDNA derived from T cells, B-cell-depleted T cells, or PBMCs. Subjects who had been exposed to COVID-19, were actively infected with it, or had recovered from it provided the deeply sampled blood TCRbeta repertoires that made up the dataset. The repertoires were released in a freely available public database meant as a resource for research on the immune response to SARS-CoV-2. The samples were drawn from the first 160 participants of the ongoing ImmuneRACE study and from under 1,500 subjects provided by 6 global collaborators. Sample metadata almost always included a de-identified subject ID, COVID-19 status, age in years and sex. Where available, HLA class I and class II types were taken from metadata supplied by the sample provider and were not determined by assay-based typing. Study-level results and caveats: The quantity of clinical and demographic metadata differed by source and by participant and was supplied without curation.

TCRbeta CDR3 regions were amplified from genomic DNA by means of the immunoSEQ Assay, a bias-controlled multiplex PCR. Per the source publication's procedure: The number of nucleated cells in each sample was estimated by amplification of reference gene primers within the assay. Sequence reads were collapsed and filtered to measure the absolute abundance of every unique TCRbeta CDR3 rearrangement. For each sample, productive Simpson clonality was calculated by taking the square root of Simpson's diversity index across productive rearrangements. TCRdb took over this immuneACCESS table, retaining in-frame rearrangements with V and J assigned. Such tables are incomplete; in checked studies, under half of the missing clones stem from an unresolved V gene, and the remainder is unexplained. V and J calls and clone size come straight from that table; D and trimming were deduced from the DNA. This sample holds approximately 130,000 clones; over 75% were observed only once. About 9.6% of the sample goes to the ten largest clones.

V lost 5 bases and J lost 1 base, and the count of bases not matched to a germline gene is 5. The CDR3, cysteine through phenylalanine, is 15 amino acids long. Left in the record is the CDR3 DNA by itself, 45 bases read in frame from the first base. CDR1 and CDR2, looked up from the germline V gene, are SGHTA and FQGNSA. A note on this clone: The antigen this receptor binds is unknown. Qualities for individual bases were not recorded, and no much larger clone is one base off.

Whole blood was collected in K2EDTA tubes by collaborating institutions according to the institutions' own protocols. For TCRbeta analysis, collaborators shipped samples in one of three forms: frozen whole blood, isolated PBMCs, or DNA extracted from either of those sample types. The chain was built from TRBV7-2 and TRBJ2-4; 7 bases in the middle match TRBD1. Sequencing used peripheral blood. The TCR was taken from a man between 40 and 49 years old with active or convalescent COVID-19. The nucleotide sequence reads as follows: TGTGCCAGCAGCGTCGCACAGGGGGCCAAAAACATTCAGTACTTC. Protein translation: CASSVAQGAKNIQYF. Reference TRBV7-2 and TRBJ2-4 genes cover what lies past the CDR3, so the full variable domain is GAGVSQSPSNKVTEKGKDVELRCDPISGHTALYWYRQSLGQGLEFLIYFQGNSAPDKSGLPSDRFSAERTGGSVSTLTIQRTQQEDSAVYLCASSVAQGAKNIQYFGAGTRLSVL.